This passage covers 18 T cell receptor beta chains from one sample sequenced in a study of CD8+ T cells in alopecia areata. A panel of CD4, CD8alpha, NKG2D, NKG2ACE and other markers served to sort pooled cutaneous lymph node cells. Reverse transcribed after extraction, RNA yielded cDNA as the sequencing template. Assay used: immunoSEQ multiplex PCR; TCRdb lists only in-frame clones, some missing. The sample gives under 350,000 clones, none seen only once, and the top ten clones hold less than 1.5%. The sequenced sample consisted of CD4+ T cells sorted from a lymph node. These receptors all come from a C3H/HeJ mouse with alopecia areata. MHC haplotype of the mouse line: H2-k.

Note on this clone: Mouse germline and gene names are used. The CDR3 extends 4 residues past the end of the read, so its final part is completed from the germline J gene. The chain joins TRBV13-2 to TRBJ2-7, with D possibly matching TRBD1 (5 bases). The CDR3 runs to 10 residues. The germline V gene has CDR1 NNHNN and CDR2 SYGAGS (reference sequence). Partial CDR3 DNA: TGTGCCAGCCGACAGTAT. It yields the protein CASRQY. The CDR3 as a whole reads CASRQYEQYF.

This clone was detected ten times or more. Gene names are the mouse ones. Here the CDR3 reads CASSGDFTGQLYF. Incomplete CDR3 DNA: TGTGCCAGCAGTGGGGACTTCACCGGG. This chain joins TRBV13-1 and TRBJ2-2; a weak D match, TRBD2 (6 bases). Sequencing ends 4 residues short of the CDR3 end; the germline J gene provides the rest. The CDR3 sequence is 13 residues long. The V end was cut by 3 bases, the J end by 4 bases, with 7 bases between. Germline V gene sequence: CDR1 NSHNY, CDR2 SYGAGN.

This clone was detected only a few times. Genes here carry mouse names. The read halts 4 residues ahead of the CDR3 end, with the missing end drawn from the germline J gene. This chain joins TRBV31 and TRBJ2-2, with 9 bases matching TRBD2. This CDR3 contains 16 residues. The V segment lost 0 bases and the J segment 0 bases; nucleotides outside the gene matches: 2. Per germline, CDR1 GKSSPN and CDR2 SITVG. CDR3 bases read: TGTGCCTGGAGTCTTCGACTGGGGGCAAACACCGGG. Amino acids: CAWSLRLGANTG. The entire CDR3 protein reads CAWSLRLGANTGQLYF.

The table lists this clone with a few counts. Gene names refer to mouse genes. CDR3 amino acids: CASRPRQGAYEQYF. Partial CDR3 DNA: TGTGCCAGCAGACCTCGCCAGGGGGCCTAT. The genes are TRBV19 and TRBJ2-7, with 7 bases identical to TRBD1. Read data end 4 residues before the CDR3 end; the end is taken from the germline J gene. Germline CDR1 and CDR2: FNHDT and SITEND (reference sequence). CDR3 length: 14 residues. Unmatched junction bases numbered 7, after V lost 5 bases and J lost 2 bases.

As concerns this clone: Gene names are the mouse ones. CDR3 sequence: CASSQDPAGDTQYF. The part of the CDR3 DNA that was read is TGTGCCAGCAGCCAAGATCCGGCAGGTGAC. The chain is built from TRBV5 and TRBJ2-5; D unresolved. Sequencing ends 4 residues short of the CDR3 end; the germline J gene provides the rest. This CDR3 comprises 14 residues. CDR1 is LGHNA, CDR2 YNLKQL, per germline (reference sequence).

There are a few counts of this clone. Germline and genes: mouse. The CDR3 is cut off 4 residues early in the read; its end comes from the germline J gene. The gene calls are TRBV13-1 and TRBJ2-4; tentative D call: TRBD2 (6 bases). The CDR3 spans 13 residues. CDR1 and CDR2 from the germline V gene are NSHNY and SYGAGN. CDR3 amino acids: CASSALGGNTLYF. The DNA read from the CDR3 is TGTGCCAGCAGTGCCCTCGGGGGGAAC.

In the case of this clone: Gene names are mouse gene names. The CDR3 end is not reached by the read, which stops 4 residues before it; the germline J gene fills it in. This chain joins TRBV19 and TRBJ2-2, with TRBD1 matching 10 bases. V dropped 5 bases and J dropped 4; count of bases not matched to a gene: 5. The CDR3 has 15 amino acids. Per germline, CDR1 FNHDT and CDR2 SITEND (reference sequence). The CDR3 sequence: CASRRQGAGTGQLYF. CDR3 DNA (partial): TGTGCCAGCAGAAGACAGGGGGCAGGCACCGGG.

On this clone: Here the gene names and germline are mouse. The read ends 4 residues early relative to the CDR3; the germline J gene fills the gap. The chain carries TRBV19 and TRBJ2-5, with 9 bases matching TRBD2. Germline V gene data show CDR1 as FNHDT and CDR2 as SITEND (reference sequence). The CDR3 extends over 13 amino acids. The CDR3 loop reads CASSVTGGDTQYF. Partial CDR3 DNA: TGTGCCAGCAGTGTGACTGGGGGAGAC.

This clone was counted a few times. The gene names here belong to mouse. The read ends 4 residues before the CDR3 terminus; that terminus is restored from the germline J gene. The chain combines TRBV12-1 with TRBJ2-1, with 8 nucleotides matching TRBD2. Germline loops: CDR1 SGHSN, CDR2 HYEKVE. The length of the CDR3 is 13 residues. CDR3 DNA (partial): TGTGCCAGCTCTCTCGTGGGGGGGGCT. It codes for CASSLVGGA. The CDR3 as a whole reads CASSLVGGAEQFF. The entire variable domain, with the rest obtained from reference TRBV12-1 and TRBJ2-1, is as follows: DSGVVQSPRHIIKEKGGRSVLTCIPISGHSNVVWYQQTLGKELKFLIQHYEKVERDKGFLPSRFSVQQFDDYHSEMNMSALELEDSAMYFCASSLVGGAEQFFGPGTRLTVL.

Of note for this clone: Genes and germline come from the mouse. The read terminates 4 residues before the CDR3 end, so the remaining end is supplied by the germline J gene. This chain links TRBV19 with TRBJ2-1; 7 bases agree with TRBD1. With V trimmed by 4 bases and J by 5 bases, 6 bases remained unmatched. This CDR3 contains 14 residues. The germline CDR1 and CDR2 sequences are FNHDT and SITEND (reference sequence). CDR3 loop: CASSLQGLDAEQFF. Incomplete CDR3 DNA: TGTGCCAGCAGTCTACAGGGGCTGGATGCT.

This clone occurred a few times. Each gene name is a mouse one. The CDR3 is cut off 4 residues early in the read; its end comes from the germline J gene. This sequence joins TRBV19 and TRBJ2-2, with D possibly TRBD2 on 6 matching bases. Germline V gives CDR1 FNHDT, CDR2 SITEND (reference sequence). The ends were cut back, 3 bases at V and 1 base at J, with 13 bases in the middle. This CDR3 is built from 16 residues. The CDR3 DNA, read in part, is TGTGCCAGCAGTACGGGCTGGGGATTAAACACCGGG. Its translation: CASSTGWGLNTG. The entire CDR3 protein is CASSTGWGLNTGQLYF.

Comment on this clone: The gene names here belong to mouse. The CDR3 goes on 3 residues after the read ends, and that part is filled in from the germline J gene. The V call is TRBV15, the J call TRBJ1-6; D possibly corresponds to TRBD1 (5 bases). TRBJ1-6 is an ORF; its function is uncertain. Trimming pared 6 bases from V and 0 bases from J, leaving 12 bases between. The CDR3 has 16 amino acids. CDR1 is SGHND, CDR2 FRSKSL, per germline. The sequenced CDR3 bases are TGTGCCAGCAGCCTGGACACAAATTCCTATAATTCGCCC. Its protein product is CASSLDTNSYNSP. The entire CDR3 sequence reads CASSLDTNSYNSPLYF.

Concerning this clone itself: The germline and genes are mouse ones. The read terminates 4 residues ahead of where the CDR3 ends, so the germline J gene completes it. At the DNA level, this CDR3 is encoded by other sequences in the same sample as well. The genes are TRBV31 and TRBJ2-1; weak D call: TRBD1 (6 bases). From germline, CDR1 is GKSSPN and CDR2 SITVG. The CDR3 is made up of 14 amino acids. Between the trimmed V and J ends, which lost 0 bases and 1 base, there was a span of 7 bases. The CDR3 bases that were read are TGTGCCTGGAGTCTGGGACAAAACTATGCT. This codes for CAWSLGQNYA. The entire CDR3 protein is CAWSLGQNYAEQFF.

In regard to this clone: Each gene name is a mouse one. The CDR3 extends 4 residues past the end of the read, so its final part is completed from the germline J gene. The V and J genes are TRBV17 and TRBJ2-1, with a possible D match to TRBD2 (7 bases). This CDR3 region has 16 residues. V lost 3 bases, J lost 1 base, and 13 bases lay in between. From germline, CDR1 is MNHDT and CDR2 YYDKIL. The CDR3 DNA, read in part, is TGTGCTAGCAGTAGGGGGGGCAGGGCAAACTATGCT. This codes for CASSRGGRANYA. The CDR3 reads in full as CASSRGGRANYAEQFF.

This clone was seen more than once but under ten times. Gene names and germline refer to mouse. The missing CDR3 end, 3 residues past where the read stops, is filled in from the germline J gene. The sample carries other DNA sequences with the same CDR3. The chain uses TRBV5 and TRBJ1-6, with D tentatively TRBD1 (6 bases). TRBJ1-6 is sorted into the ORF group, with uncertain function. V dropped 4 bases and J dropped 7 bases, with 8 bases sitting between them. Germline V gene lookup returns CDR1 LGHNA and CDR2 YNLKQL (reference sequence). This CDR3 comprises 13 residues. The chain's CDR3 is CASSPGTNSPLYF. The CDR3 bases that were read are TGTGCCAGCAGCCCCGGGACAAATTCGCCC.

The table lists this clone with a few counts. Genes and germline come from the mouse. The DNA ends 4 residues before the CDR3 does, and the rest of the CDR3 is filled in from the germline J gene. V is TRBV5 and J is TRBJ1-2; 8 positions agree with TRBD1. Germline values: CDR1 LGHNA, CDR2 YNLKQL (reference sequence). CDR3 length equals 16 residues. The DNA read from the CDR3 is TGTGCCAGCAGCCCAGGGGGCGCCCTTCAGGGCCCC. Amino acid sequence: CASSPGGALQGP. The CDR3 in full is CASSPGGALQGPDYTF.

This clone was counted between two and nine times. The genes are named according to mouse. The CDR3 goes on 4 residues after the read ends, and that part is filled in from the germline J gene. V and J are TRBV17 and TRBJ2-7, with TRBD2 matching 7 bases. Germline CDR1 MNHDT, CDR2 YYDKIL. The CDR3 consists of 13 residues. The CDR3 bases that were read are TGTGCTAGCAGTAGTGGGGGGAGGTAT. This sequence encodes CASSSGGRY. The whole CDR3 sequence reads CASSSGGRYEQYF.

As to this clone: Gene names follow the mouse nomenclature. The CDR3 end lies 4 residues beyond the end of the read and is filled in from the germline J gene. This sequence joins TRBV31 and TRBJ2-1, with TRBD2 identical over 8 bases. After removal of 1 base from V and 0 bases from J, the junction contained 2 bases not matched to a gene. This CDR3 is 15 amino acids long. Germline assignment: CDR1 GKSSPN and CDR2 SITVG. Partial CDR3 DNA: TGTGCCTGGAGTCACGGACTGGGTAACTATGCT. Translating it yields CAWSHGLGNYA. The CDR3 in full is CAWSHGLGNYAEQFF. The full variable domain, in which reference TRBV31 and TRBJ2-1 provide the parts outside the CDR3, is AQTIHQWPVAEIKAVGSPLSLGCTIKGKSSPNLYWYWQATGGTLQQLFYSITVGQVESVVQLNLSASRPKDDQFILSTEKLLLSHSGFYLCAWSHGLGNYAEQFFGPGTRLTVL.